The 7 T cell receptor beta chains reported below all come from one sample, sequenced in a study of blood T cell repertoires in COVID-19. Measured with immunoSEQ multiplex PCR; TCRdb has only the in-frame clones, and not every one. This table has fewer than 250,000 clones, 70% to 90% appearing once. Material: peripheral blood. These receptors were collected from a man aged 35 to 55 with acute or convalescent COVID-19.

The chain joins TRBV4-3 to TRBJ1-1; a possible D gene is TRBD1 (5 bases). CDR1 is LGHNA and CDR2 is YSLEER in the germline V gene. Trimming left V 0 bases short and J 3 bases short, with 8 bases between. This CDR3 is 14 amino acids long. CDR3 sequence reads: CASSQEQGYTEAFF. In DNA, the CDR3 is TGCGCCAGCAGCCAAGAGCAGGGATACACTGAAGCTTTCTTT.

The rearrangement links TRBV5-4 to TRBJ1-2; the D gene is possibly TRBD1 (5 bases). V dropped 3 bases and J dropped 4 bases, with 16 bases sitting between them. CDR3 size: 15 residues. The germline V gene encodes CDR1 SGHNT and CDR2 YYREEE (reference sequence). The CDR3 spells CASSSVGPGLYGYTF. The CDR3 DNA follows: TGTGCCAGCAGCTCGGTGGGGCCAGGGCTCTATGGCTACACCTTC. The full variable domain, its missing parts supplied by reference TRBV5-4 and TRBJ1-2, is ETGVTQSPTHLIKTRGQQVTLRCSSQSGHNTVSWYQQALGQGPQFIFQYYREEENGRGNFPPRFSGLQFPNYSSELNVNALELDDSALYLCASSSVGPGLYGYTFGSGTRLTVV.

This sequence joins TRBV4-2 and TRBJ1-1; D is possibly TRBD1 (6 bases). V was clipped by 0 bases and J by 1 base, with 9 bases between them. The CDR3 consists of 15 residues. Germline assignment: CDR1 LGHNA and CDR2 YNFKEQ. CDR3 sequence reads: CASSQDQGRNTEAFF. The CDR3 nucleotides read TGTGCCAGCAGCCAAGATCAGGGGAGGAACACTGAAGCTTTCTTT.

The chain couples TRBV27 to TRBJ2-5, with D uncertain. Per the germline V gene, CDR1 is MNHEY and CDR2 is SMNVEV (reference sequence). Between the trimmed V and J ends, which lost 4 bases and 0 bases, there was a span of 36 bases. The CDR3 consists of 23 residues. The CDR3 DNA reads TGTGCCAGCAGTTCTGATTTCGGTCTGGGTTCACGCCCAGACTCCTCGTACCAAGAGACCCAGTACTTC. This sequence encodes CASSSDFGLGSRPDSSYQETQYF.

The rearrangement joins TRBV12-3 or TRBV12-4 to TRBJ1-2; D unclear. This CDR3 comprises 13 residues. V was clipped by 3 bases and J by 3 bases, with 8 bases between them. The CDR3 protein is CASSLGLDYGYTF. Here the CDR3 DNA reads TGTGCCAGCAGTTTGGGCTTGGACTATGGCTACACCTTC.

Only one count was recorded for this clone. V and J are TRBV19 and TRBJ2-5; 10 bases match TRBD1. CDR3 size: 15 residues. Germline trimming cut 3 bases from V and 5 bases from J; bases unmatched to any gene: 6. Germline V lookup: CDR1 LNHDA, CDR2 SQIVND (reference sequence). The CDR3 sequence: CASSMRQGAVETQYF. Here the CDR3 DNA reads TGTGCCAGTAGTATGCGACAGGGGGCCGTTGAGACCCAGTACTTC. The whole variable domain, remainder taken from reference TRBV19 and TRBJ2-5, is DGGITQSPKYLFRKEGQNVTLSCEQNLNHDAMYWYRQDPGQGLRLIYYSQIVNDFQKGDIAEGYSVSREKKESFPLTVTSAQKNPTAFYLCASSMRQGAVETQYFGPGTRLLVL.

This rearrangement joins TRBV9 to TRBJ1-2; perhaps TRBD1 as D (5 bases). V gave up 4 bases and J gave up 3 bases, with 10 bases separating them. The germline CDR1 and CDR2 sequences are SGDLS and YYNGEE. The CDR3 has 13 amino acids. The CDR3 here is CASSLTGDYGYTF. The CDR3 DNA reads TGTGCCAGCAGCCTCACGGGGGACTATGGCTACACCTTC.